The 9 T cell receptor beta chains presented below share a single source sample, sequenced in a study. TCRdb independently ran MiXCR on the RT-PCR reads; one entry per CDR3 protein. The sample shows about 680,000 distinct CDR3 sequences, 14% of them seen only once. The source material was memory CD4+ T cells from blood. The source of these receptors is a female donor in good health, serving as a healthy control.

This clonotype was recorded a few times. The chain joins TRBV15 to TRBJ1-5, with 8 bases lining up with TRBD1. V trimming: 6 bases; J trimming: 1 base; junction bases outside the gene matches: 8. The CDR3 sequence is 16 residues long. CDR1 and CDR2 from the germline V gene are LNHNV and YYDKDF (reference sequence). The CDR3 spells CATRLQGGGSNQPQHF. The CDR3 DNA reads TGTGCCACCAGACTACAGGGGGGAGGAAGCAATCAGCCCCAGCATTTT.

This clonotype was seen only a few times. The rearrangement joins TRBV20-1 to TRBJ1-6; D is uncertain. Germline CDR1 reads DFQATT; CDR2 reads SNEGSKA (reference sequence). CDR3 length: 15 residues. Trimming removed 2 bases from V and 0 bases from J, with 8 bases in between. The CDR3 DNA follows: TGCAGTGCTAGAAAAGGCCTCTCCTATAATTCACCCCTCCACTTT. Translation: CSARKGLSYNSPLHF.

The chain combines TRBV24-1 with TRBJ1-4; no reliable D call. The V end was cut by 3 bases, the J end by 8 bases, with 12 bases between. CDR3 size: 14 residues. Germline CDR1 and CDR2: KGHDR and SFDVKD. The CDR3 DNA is TGTGCCACCAGTGATCATACCGACGCGGAAAAACTGTTTTTT. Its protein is CATSDHTDAEKLFF.

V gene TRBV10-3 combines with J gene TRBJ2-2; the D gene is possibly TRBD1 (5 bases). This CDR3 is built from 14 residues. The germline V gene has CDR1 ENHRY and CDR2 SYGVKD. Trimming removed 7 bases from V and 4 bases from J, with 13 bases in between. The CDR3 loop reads CAITPAGFTGELFF. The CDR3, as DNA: TGTGCCATCACCCCCGCAGGGTTCACCGGGGAGCTGTTTTTT.

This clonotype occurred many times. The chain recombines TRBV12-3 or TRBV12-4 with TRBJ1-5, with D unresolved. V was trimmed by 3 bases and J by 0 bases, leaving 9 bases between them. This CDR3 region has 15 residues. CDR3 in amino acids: CASSLGPFSNQPQHF. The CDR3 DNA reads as TGTGCCAGCAGTTTGGGCCCTTTTAGCAATCAGCCCCAGCATTTT.

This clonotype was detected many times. CDR3 in amino acids: CASSPGGVYGYTF. Here the CDR3 DNA reads TGTGCCAGCAGCCCAGGGGGCGTCTATGGCTACACCTTC. This chain connects TRBV7-9 to TRBJ1-2; 8 nucleotides match TRBD1. V shed 5 bases and J 4 bases; nucleotides not matched to a gene: 3. This CDR3 contains 13 residues. CDR1 is SEHNR and CDR2 is FQNEAQ in the germline V gene (reference sequence).

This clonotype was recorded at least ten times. CDR3 coding DNA: TGCAGTGCTGCAACAAGGGACAGGGGGGCCGACGAGCAGTACTTC. Its protein product is CSAATRDRGADEQYF. The chain carries TRBV20-1 and TRBJ2-7, with TRBD1 matching over 11 bases. The CDR3 has 15 residues. Trimming took 5 bases from V and 5 from J; bases not matched to a gene: 11. In germline, CDR1 is DFQATT, CDR2 SNEGSKA (reference sequence).

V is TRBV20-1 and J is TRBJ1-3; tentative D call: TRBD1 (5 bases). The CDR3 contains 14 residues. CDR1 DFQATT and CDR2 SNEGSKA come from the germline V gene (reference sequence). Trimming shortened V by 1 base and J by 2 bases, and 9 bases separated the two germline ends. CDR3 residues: CSARGRGAGNTIYF. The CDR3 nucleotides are TGCAGTGCTAGAGGGCGGGGGGCTGGAAACACCATATATTTT.

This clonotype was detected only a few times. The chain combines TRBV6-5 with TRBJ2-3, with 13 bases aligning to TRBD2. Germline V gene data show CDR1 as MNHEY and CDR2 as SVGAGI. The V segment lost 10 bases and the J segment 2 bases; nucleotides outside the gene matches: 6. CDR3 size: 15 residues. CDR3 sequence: CATPGLAGLTDTQYF. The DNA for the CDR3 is TGTGCCACCCCGGGACTAGCGGGACTCACAGATACGCAGTATTTT.